The sequence of this T cell receptor beta chain was determined in a study of T cell responses to AZD1222 COVID-19 vaccine. Produced via immunoSEQ multiplex PCR; TCRdb's table is partial and in-frame only. The sample lists fewer than 150,000 clones; approximately 86% were seen once. The sequence came from an adult who received the AZD1222 COVID-19 vaccine. The material sequenced was peripheral blood, taken 28 days after the second AZD1222 dose.

The CDR3 region has the DNA TGCGCCAGCAGCCAAGTTGGGACAGGGCACAATCAGCCCCAGCATTTT. Its protein product is CASSQVGTGHNQPQHF. This chain joins TRBV4-1 and TRBJ1-5, with 9 bases aligning to TRBD1. This CDR3 contains 16 residues. Losses at the gene ends were 1 base for V and 3 bases for J; bases not matched to a gene: 4. Germline CDR1 and CDR2: MGHRA and YSYEKL.